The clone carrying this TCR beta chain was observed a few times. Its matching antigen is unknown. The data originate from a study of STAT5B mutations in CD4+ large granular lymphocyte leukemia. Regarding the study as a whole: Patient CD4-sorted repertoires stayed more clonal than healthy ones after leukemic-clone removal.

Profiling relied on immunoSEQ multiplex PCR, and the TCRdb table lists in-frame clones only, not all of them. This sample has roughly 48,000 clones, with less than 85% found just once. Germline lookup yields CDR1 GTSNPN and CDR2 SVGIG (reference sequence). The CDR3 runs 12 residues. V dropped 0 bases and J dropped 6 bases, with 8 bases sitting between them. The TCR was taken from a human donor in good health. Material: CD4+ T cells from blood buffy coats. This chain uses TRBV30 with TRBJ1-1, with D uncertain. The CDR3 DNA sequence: TGTGCCTGGAGTGTAGAGGGTCCTGAAGCTTTCTTT. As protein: CAWSVEGPEAFF.